This T cell receptor (beta chain) comes out of a study of cytomegalovirus exposure and HLA in healthy donors. The germline gives CDR1 LNHNV, CDR2 YYDKDF (reference sequence). V was trimmed by 1 base and J by 2 bases, leaving 14 bases between them. The length of the CDR3 is 16 residues. The PCR used 60 Vbeta and 13 Jbeta primers. Using immunoSEQ multiplex PCR, the repertoire was profiled, and TCRdb retains in-frame clones only, with some absent. The data show 250,000 to 350,000 clones, roughly 88% seen once. The sequence was collected from a middle-aged man in good health and CMV-seropositive. The sequencing input was PBMCs. V gene TRBV15 combines with J gene TRBJ2-5, with TRBD2 as a possible D gene (6 bases). This CDR3 is CATSRVGGTGQETQYF. As DNA, the CDR3 is TGTGCCACCAGCAGAGTGGGCGGGACGGGGCAAGAGACCCAGTACTTC.